Listed below are T cell receptor beta chains from one sample, sequenced in a study of neurological immune-mediated disorders. TCRdb reanalysed the 5' RACE reads using MiXCR and keeps one entry per CDR3 protein. The sample includes 65,000 to 90,000 distinct CDR3 sequences, 10% to 13% of them seen just once. The sample consisted of PBMCs. The receptors come from a man between 40 and 49 years old in good health. Both conserved end residues are part of each CDR3. The D gene is left open where the match is weak. Not every row has a clone size; where given, it reads once, few, many or a size class.

v_call	d_call	j_call	clone_size	cdr3_aa	cdr3_nt
TRBV12-3/TRBV12-4	-	TRBJ1-1	many	CASMRVPNTEAFF	TGTGCCAGCATGCGGGTTCCAAACACTGAAGCTTTCTTT
TRBV4-2	TRBD2	TRBJ2-1	many	CASSQVAGEYNEQFF	TGTGCCAGCAGCCAAGTTGCGGGGGAGTACAATGAGCAGTTCTTC
TRBV12-3/TRBV12-4	-	TRBJ1-2	many	CASSFGYRTGGYTF	TGTGCCAGCAGTTTCGGGTACAGAACGGGTGGCTACACCTTC
TRBV5-1	-	TRBJ2-3	many	CASSATRDTQYF	TGCGCCAGCAGCGCGACTAGAGATACGCAGTATTTT
TRBV6-5	TRBD1	TRBJ2-2	-	CVSSSGQGRTGELFF	TGTGTCAGCAGTTCCGGACAGGGGCGCACCGGGGAGCTGTTTTTT
TRBV5-1	TRBD1	TRBJ2-5	-	CASSLSRQGAVQETQYF	TGCGCCAGCAGCTTATCACGACAGGGGGCGGTCCAAGAGACCCAGTACTTC
TRBV20-1	-	TRBJ1-5	many	CSASKVGPQHF	TGCAGTGCTAGTAAGGTTGGGCCCCAGCATTTT
TRBV7-9	TRBD1	TRBJ2-1	many	CASSLVGQAYNEQFF	TGTGCCAGCAGCTTAGTAGGACAGGCCTACAATGAGCAGTTCTTC
TRBV5-1	TRBD1	TRBJ2-5	many	CASSAQYRGREETQYF	TGCGCCAGCAGCGCCCAGTACAGGGGGCGAGAGGAGACCCAGTACTTC
TRBV18	TRBD2	TRBJ2-1	many	CASSQPGLAGGNEQFF	TGTGCCAGCTCACAGCCGGGACTAGCGGGCGGGAATGAGCAGTTCTTC